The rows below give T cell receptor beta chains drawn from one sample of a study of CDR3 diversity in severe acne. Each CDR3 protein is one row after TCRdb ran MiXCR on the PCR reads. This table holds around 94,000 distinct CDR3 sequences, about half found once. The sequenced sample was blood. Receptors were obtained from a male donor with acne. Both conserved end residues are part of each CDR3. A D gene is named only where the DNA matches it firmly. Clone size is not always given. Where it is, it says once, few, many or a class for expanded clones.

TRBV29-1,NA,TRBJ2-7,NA,TGCAGCGTTGGTGAGGGATCCGAGCAGTACTTC,CSVGEGSEQYF
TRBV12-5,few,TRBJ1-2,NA,TGTGCTAGTGGTTTGGCGCAAACCGAAGGCTCTGGCTACACCTTC,CASGLAQTEGSGYTF
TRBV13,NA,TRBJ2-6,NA,TGTGCCAGCAGCTCCCTCCGGTCTGGGGCCAACGTCCTGACTTTC,CASSSLRSGANVLTF
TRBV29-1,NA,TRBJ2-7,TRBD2,TGCAGCGTTGAGGGACTAGCGGCGGAAGCCTACGAGCAGTACTTC,CSVEGLAAEAYEQYF
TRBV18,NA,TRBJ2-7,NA,TGTGCCAGCTCTCGTGGCCCCGGGACGCAGAGCTCCTACGAGCAGTACTTC,CASSRGPGTQSSYEQYF
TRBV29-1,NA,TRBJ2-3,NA,TGCAGCGTTGGTCAAACGGGAGCTTTCAGCACAGATACGCAGTATTTT,CSVGQTGAFSTDTQYF
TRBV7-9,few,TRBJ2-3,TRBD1,TGTGCCAGCAGCTTAGACGGGGGGACAGGGAAGGATACGCAGTATTTT,CASSLDGGTGKDTQYF
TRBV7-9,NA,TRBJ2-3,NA,NA,CASSFCAIREGGRFTDTQYF
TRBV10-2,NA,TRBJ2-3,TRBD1,TGTGCCAGCAGTTCCCGGGACAGGGGCACAGATACGCAGTATTTT,CASSSRDRGTDTQYF
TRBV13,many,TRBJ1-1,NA,TGTGCCAGCAGCTTAGTGGAAAGCACTGAAGCTTTCTTT,CASSLVESTEAFF
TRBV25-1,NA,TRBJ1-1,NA,TGTGCCAGCAGTGGCGGGAATGAAGCTTTCTTT,CASSGGNEAFF
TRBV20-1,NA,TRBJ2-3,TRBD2,TGCAGTGGACTAGCGGGAGAGGGGACAGATACGCAGTATTTT,CSGLAGEGTDTQYF
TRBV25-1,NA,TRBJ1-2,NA,TGTGCCAGCAGTGAGAGGGTTAACTATGGCTACACCTTC,CASSERVNYGYTF
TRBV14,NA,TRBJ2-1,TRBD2,TGTGCCAGCAGCTTAAAGGTTCGGGGTCTAGCGGGAGGGTTACGCGATGAGCAGTTCTTC,CASSLKVRGLAGGLRDEQFF
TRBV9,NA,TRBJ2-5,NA,TGTGCCAGCAGCCAAGATCAGGAGACCCAGTACTTC,CASSQDQETQYF
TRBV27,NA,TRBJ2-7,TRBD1,TGTGCCAGCAGAATGGACAGGAGCTCCTACGAGCAGTACTTC,CASRMDRSSYEQYF
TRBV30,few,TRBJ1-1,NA,TGTGCCTGGAGTGTATCCGTACGAGCTGAAGCTTTCTTT,CAWSVSVRAEAFF
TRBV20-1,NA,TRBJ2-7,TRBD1,TGCAGTGCTAGACCTAAAGAGACAGGGGGGTACGAGCAGTACTTC,CSARPKETGGYEQYF
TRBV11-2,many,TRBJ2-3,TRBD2,TGTGCCAGCAGCGACCCGGGGGGGACAGATACGCAGTATTTT,CASSDPGGTDTQYF
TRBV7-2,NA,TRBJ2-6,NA,TGTGCCACCCTAACTGGGGCCAACGTCCTGACTTTC,CATLTGANVLTF
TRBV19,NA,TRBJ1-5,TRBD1,TGTGCCAGTAGCCGACAGGGGGGAGAGCCCCAGCATTTT,CASSRQGGEPQHF
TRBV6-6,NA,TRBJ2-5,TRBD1,TGTGCCAGCAGCTACAACCGGGACAGCAAAGAGACCCAGTACTTC,CASSYNRDSKETQYF
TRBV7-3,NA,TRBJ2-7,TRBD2,TGTGCCAGCAGCCTGGGACTAGCGCGATTGGGTGCCGACGAGCAGTACTTC,CASSLGLARLGADEQYF
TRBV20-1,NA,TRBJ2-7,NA,TGCAGTGCTTCCACCGGGACTTCGGGAGACGAGCAGTACTTC,CSASTGTSGDEQYF
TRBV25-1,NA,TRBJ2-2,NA,TGTGCCAGCAGTGAAATAGACACCGGGGAGCTGTTTTTT,CASSEIDTGELFF
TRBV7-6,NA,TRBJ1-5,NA,TGTGCCAGCAGCACCGGACTAGCGGAGGATCAGCCCCAGCATTTT,CASSTGLAEDQPQHF
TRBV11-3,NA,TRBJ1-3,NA,TGTGCCAGCCAGGGGCGAGGAAACACCATATATTTT,CASQGRGNTIYF
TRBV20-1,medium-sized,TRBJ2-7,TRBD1,TGCAGTGCTAGAGCTTCGGGACAGGGGTTCCACGAGCAGTACTTC,CSARASGQGFHEQYF
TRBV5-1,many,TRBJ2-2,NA,TGCGCCAGCAGCGCCGACGGGCGTTCAGGAAACACCGGGGAGCTGTTTTTT,CASSADGRSGNTGELFF
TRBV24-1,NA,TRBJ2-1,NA,TGCGCCACCGCACTGGGACGGAACAATGAGCAGTTCTTC,CATALGRNNEQFF
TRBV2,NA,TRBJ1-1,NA,TGTGCCAGCAGTGAAATCGTGACTGAAGCTTTCTTT,CASSEIVTEAFF